Listed here is a single T cell receptor (beta chain). The record originates from a study of blood T cell repertoires in COVID-19. Turning to the study itself: From the United States, Italy and Spain came samples of acute and convalescent COVID-19. T cells, B-cell-depleted T cells, or PBMCs provided the cDNA or gDNA that served as material.

Source study methods: Nucleated cell counts were estimated from reference gene primer amplification. Here immunoSEQ multiplex PCR was the method, and the copy in TCRdb shows in-frame clones only, minus some. D and trimming were read from the DNA, whereas the V and J calls and clone size are those reported in that table. Here the sample spans about 59,000 clones, 70% to 85% being singletons. V lost 4 bases and J lost 9, with 16 bases in between. The germline gives CDR1 KGHSH, CDR2 LQKENI. The CDR3 contains 15 residues. Sequencing was performed on peripheral blood. This TCR derives from a man between 60 and 70 years old with acute or convalescent COVID-19. The chain uses TRBV18 and TRBJ1-6, with D possibly TRBD1 on 5 matching bases. The CDR3 reads CASSRGTSRGSPLHF. The CDR3 bases are TGTGCCAGCTCACGGGGGACTTCCCGGGGTTCACCCCTCCACTTT.